The source of this TCR beta chain is a study of T cell clones after liver transplantation. Study-level background: Immunosuppression withdrawal was tried within 2 years after liver transplantation in this trial. Blood was drawn pre-transplant, before withdrawal, and after full or failed withdrawal.

Assay used: immunoSEQ multiplex PCR; TCRdb lists only in-frame clones, some missing. The sample shows about 120,000 clones, 90% of them seen only once. On this clone: Its specificity is unknown.

Broader study findings: Donor-reactive sequences fell more than third party-reactive ones, suggesting partial deletion.

CDR1 and CDR2 from the germline V gene are MDHEN and SYDVKM. The CDR3 totals 15 residues. V shed 3 bases, J shed 6 bases, and the junction held 5 bases outside the gene matches. The origin of this receptor is a human patient who received a liver transplant. Some T cells may trace back to the graft donor. The chain joins TRBV28 to TRBJ1-3, with 10 bases matching TRBD1. This material consisted of CD4+ T cells from blood, taken 12 months after liver transplant. The CDR3 DNA follows: TGTGCCAGCAGTTTGGTTGGACAGGGGGAAAACACCATATATTTT. It is translated as CASSLVGQGENTIYF.